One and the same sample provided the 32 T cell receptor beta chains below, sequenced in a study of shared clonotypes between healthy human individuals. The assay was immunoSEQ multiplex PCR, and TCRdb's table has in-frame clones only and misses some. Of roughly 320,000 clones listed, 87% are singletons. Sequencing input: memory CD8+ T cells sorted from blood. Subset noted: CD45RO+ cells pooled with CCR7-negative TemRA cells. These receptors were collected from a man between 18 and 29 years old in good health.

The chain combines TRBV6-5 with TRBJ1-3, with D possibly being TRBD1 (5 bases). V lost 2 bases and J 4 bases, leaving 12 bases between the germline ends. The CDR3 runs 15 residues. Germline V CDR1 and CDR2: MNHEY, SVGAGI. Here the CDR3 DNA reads TGTGCCAGCAGTTACGGAGGGACGAACGGAAACACCATATATTTT. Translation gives CASSYGGTNGNTIYF.

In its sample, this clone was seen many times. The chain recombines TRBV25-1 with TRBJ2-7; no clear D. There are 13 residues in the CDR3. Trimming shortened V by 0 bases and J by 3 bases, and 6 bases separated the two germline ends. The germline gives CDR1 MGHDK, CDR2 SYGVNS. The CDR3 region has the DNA TGTGCCAGCAGTGAATATGACCGCTACGAGCAGTACTTC. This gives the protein CASSEYDRYEQYF.

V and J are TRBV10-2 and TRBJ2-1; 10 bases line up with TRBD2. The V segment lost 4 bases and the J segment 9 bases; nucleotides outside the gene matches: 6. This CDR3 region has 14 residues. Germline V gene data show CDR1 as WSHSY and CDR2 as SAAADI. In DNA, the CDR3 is TGCGCCAGCAGTGGTAGCGGGGGGTGGAGTGAGCAGTTCTTC. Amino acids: CASSGSGGWSEQFF.

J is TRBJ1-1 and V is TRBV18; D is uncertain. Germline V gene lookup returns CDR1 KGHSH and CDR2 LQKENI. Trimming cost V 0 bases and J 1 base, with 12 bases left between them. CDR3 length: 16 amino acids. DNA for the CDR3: TGTGCCAGCTCACCACCGGGTAGGGATGGGAACACTGAAGCTTTCTTT. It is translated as CASSPPGRDGNTEAFF.

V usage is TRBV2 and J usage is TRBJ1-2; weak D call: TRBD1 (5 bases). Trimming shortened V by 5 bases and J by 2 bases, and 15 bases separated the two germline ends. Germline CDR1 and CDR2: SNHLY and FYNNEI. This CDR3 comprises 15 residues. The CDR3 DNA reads TGTGCCAGCAGTTTCACCCCCGGGGGAAACTATGGCTACACCTTC. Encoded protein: CASSFTPGGNYGYTF. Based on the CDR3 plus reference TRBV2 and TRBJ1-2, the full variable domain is EPEVTQTPSHQVTQMGQEVILRCVPISNHLYFYWYRQILGQKVEFLVSFYNNEISEKSEIFDDQFSVERPDGSNFTLKIRSTKLEDSAMYFCASSFTPGGNYGYTFGSGTRLTVV.

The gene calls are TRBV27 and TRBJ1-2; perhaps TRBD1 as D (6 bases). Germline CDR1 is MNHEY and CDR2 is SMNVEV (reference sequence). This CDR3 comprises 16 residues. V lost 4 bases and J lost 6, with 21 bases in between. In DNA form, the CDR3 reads TGTGCCAGCAGTTCCCTTTCGACAGGTATGATGAATGGCTACACCTTC. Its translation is CASSSLSTGMMNGYTF.

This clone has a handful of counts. The CDR3 coding sequence is TGTGCCAGCAGCTGGACGGGGGGTGGCTCAGATACGCAGTATTTT. Its translation: CASSWTGGGSDTQYF. V usage is TRBV7-2 and J usage is TRBJ2-3, with 7 bases aligning to TRBD2. The length of the CDR3 is 15 residues. The V and J ends lost 4 bases and 4 bases, in that order; junction bases with no gene match: 8. Germline V gene lookup returns CDR1 SGHTA and CDR2 FQGNSA.

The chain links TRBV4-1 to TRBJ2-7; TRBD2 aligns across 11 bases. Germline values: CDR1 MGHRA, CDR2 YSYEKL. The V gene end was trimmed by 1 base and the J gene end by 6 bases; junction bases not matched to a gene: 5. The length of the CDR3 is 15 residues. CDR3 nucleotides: TGCGCCAGCAGCCAAGCACTAGCGGGAGTAGGCGAGCAGTACTTC. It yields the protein CASSQALAGVGEQYF.

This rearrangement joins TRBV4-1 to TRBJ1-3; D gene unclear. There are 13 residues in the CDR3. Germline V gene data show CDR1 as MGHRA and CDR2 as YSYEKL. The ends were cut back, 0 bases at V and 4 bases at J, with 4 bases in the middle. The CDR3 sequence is CASSQDEGNTIYF. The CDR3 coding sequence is TGCGCCAGCAGCCAAGATGAGGGAAACACCATATATTTT.

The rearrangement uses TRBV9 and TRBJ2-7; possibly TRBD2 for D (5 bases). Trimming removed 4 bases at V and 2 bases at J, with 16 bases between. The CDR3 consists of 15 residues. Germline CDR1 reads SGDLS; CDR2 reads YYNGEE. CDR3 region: CASSPSSGLTYEQYF. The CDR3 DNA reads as TGTGCCAGCAGCCCCTCGAGCGGTCTAACCTACGAGCAGTACTTC.

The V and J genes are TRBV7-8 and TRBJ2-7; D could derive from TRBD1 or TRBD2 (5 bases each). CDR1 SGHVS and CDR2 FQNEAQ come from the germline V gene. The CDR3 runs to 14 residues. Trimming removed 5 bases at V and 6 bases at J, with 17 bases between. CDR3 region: CASSKDGAQAEQYF. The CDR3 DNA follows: TGTGCCAGCAGCAAGGACGGGGCTCAGGCCGAGCAGTACTTC.

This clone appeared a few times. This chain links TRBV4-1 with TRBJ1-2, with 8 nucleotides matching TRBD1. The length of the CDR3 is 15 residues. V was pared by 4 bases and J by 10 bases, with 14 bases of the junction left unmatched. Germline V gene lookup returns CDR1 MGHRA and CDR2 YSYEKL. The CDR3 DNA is TGCGCCAGCAGCCTTTCCAGGGGGCCCATCCCCTCCTACACCTTC. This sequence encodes CASSLSRGPIPSYTF.

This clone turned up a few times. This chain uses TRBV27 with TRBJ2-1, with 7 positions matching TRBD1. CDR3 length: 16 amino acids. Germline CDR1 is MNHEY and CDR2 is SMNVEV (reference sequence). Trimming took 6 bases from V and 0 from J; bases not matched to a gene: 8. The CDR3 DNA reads TGTGCCAGCAGGGAGCAGGGGGTGAGCTCCTACAATGAGCAGTTCTTC. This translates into CASREQGVSSYNEQFF.

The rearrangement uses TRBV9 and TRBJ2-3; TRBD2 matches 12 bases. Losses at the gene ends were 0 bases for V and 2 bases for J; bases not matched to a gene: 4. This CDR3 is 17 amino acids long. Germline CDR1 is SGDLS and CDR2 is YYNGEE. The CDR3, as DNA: TGTGCCAGCAGCGTAGGTCCTAGCGGGAGGGCCACAGATACGCAGTATTTT. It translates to CASSVGPSGRATDTQYF.

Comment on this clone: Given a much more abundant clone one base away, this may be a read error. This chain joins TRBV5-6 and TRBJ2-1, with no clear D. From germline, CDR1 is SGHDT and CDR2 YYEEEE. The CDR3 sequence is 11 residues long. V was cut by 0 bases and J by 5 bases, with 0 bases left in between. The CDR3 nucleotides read TGTGCCAGCAGCTTGGACAATGAGCAGTTCTTC. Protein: CASSLDNEQFF.

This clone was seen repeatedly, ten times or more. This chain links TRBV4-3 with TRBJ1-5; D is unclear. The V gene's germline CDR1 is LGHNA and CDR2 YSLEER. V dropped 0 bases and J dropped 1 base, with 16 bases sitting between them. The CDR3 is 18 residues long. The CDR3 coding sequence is TGCGCCAGCAGCCAAGATCCCTTTGGAGGGTCGAGCAATCAGCCCCAGCATTTT. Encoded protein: CASSQDPFGGSSNQPQHF.

CDR3 protein: CASSRTGASSEKLFF. The CDR3 coding sequence is TGCGCCAGCAGCCGAACAGGGGCGAGTAGTGAAAAACTGTTTTTT. The chain links TRBV4-3 to TRBJ1-4; 7 bases map to TRBD1. J was trimmed by 7 bases and V by 4 bases; bases with no gene match: 9. The CDR3 length is 15 residues. The germline V gene has CDR1 LGHNA and CDR2 YSLEER.

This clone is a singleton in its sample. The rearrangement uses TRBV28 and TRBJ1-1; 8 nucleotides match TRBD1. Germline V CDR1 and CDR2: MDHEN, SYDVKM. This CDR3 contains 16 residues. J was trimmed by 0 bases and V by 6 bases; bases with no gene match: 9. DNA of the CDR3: TGTGCCAGCAGACTCTCGGACAGGGCCATGAACACTGAAGCTTTCTTT. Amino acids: CASRLSDRAMNTEAFF.

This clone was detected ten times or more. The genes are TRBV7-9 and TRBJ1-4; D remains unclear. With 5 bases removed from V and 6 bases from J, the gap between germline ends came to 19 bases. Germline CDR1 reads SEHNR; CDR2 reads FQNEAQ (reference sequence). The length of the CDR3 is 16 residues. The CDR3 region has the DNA TGTGCCAGCAGCCCTACACAGACGAGGCCTTATGAAAAACTGTTTTTT. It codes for CASSPTQTRPYEKLFF.

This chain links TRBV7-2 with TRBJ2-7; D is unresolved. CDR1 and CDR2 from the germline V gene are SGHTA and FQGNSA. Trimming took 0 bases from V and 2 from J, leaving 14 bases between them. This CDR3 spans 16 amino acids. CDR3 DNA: TGTGCCAGCAGCTTAGCGCGGAGCGACCCGACCTACGAGCAGTACTTC. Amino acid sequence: CASSLARSDPTYEQYF.

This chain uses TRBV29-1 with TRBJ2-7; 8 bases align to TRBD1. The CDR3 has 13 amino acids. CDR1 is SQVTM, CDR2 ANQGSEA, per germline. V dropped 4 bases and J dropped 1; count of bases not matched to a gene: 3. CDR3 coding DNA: TGCAGCGTTGCGGGACAGGCATCCTACGAGCAGTACTTC. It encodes CSVAGQASYEQYF.

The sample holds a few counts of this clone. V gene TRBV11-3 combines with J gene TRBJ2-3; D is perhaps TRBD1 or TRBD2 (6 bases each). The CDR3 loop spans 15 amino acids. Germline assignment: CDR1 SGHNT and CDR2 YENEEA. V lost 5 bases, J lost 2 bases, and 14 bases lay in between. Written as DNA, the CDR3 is TGTGCCAGCAGCCATCCAGGGGAGGCCACAGATACGCAGTATTTT. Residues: CASSHPGEATDTQYF.

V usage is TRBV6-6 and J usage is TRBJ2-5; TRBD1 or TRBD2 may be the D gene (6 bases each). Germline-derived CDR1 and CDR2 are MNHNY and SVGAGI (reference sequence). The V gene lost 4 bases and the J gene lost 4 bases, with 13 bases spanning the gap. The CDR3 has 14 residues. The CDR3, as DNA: TGTGCCAGCAGTTTCTCCGGGGGCCGAGAGACCCAGTACTTC. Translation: CASSFSGGRETQYF.

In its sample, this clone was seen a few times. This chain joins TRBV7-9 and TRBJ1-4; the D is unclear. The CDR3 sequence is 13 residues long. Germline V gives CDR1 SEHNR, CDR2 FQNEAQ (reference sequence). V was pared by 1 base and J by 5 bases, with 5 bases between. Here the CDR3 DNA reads TGTGCCAGCAGCTTAGGGGCCAATGAAAAACTGTTTTTT. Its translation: CASSLGANEKLFF.

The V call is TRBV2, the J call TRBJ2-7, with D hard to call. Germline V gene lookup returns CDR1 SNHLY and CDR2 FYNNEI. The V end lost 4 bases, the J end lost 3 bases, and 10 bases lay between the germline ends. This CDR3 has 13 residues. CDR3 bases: TGTGCCAGCAGTGTAAATCAGGACTACGAGCAGTACTTC. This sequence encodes CASSVNQDYEQYF.

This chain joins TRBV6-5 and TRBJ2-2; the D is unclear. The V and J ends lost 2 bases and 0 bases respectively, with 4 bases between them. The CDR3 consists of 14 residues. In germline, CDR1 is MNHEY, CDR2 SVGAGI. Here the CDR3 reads CASSYETNTGELFF. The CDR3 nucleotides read TGTGCCAGCAGTTACGAGACGAACACCGGGGAGCTGTTTTTT.

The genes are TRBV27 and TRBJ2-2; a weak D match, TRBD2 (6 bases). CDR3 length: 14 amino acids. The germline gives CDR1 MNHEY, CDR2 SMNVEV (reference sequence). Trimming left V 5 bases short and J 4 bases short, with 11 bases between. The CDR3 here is CASSAWTTTGELFF. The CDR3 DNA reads TGTGCCAGCAGTGCTTGGACTACCACCGGGGAGCTGTTTTTT.

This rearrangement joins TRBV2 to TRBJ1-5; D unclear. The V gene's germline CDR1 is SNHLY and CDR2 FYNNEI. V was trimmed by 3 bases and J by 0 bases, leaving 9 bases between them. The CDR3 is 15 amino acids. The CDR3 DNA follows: TGTGCCAGCAGTGATGGGGTTCTTAGCAATCAGCCCCAGCATTTT. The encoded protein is CASSDGVLSNQPQHF.

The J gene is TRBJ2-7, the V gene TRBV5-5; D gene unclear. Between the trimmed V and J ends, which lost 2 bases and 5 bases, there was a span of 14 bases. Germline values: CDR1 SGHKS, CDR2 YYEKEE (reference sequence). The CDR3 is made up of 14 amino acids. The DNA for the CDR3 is TGTGCCAGCAGCTTTCAATGGGCCCAGCACGAGCAGTACTTC. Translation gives CASSFQWAQHEQYF.

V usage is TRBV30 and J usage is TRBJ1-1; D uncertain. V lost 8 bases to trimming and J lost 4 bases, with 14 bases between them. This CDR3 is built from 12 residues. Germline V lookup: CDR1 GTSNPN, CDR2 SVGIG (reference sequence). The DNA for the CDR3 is TGTGCCACCTCAGCGGGTGGCACTGAAGCTTTCTTT. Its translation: CATSAGGTEAFF.

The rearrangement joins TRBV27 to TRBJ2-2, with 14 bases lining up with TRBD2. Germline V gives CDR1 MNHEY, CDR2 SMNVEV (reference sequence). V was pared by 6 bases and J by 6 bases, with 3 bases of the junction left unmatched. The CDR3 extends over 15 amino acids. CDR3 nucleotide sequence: TGTGCCAGCAGCTCGACTAGCGGGGGGGCCGGGGAGCTGTTTTTT. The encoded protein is CASSSTSGGAGELFF.

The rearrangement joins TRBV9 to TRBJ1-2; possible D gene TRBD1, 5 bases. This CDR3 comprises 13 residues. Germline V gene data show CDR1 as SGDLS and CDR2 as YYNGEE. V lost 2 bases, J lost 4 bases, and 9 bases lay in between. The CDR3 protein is CASSVREGYGYTF. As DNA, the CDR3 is TGTGCCAGCAGCGTCAGGGAGGGCTATGGCTACACCTTC.